The TCR beta chain described here comes from a study of blood T cell repertoires in COVID-19. Across the study: Acute-phase and convalescent COVID-19 samples originated in the United States, Italy and Spain.

Germline loops: CDR1 SGDLS, CDR2 YYNGEE. This CDR3 has 15 residues. V was pared by 2 bases and J by 7 bases, with 9 bases of the junction left unmatched. In the source study's methods: Scientists estimated how many nucleated cells there were by amplifying reference gene primers. Produced via immunoSEQ multiplex PCR; TCRdb's table is partial and in-frame only. V and J calls and clone size are given by that table; D and trimming were obtained from the DNA. The table records under 300,000 clones, about nine tenths of them present only once. The sequenced sample consisted of peripheral blood. The V call is TRBV9, the J call TRBJ2-7, with 10 bases that match TRBD2. This sequence was found in a man younger than 40 who had recovered from COVID-19. Here the CDR3 DNA reads TGTGCCAGCAGCGTTTCTAGCGGGGGATCATGGGAGCAGTACTTC. Encoded protein: CASSVSSGGSWEQYF.